One sample yielded the 11 T cell receptor beta chains listed below, sequenced in a study of T cell responses to AZD1222 COVID-19 vaccine (dated by TCRdb to 2020 to 2022). The time point label here, explained by the study, means: baseline before first vaccination. To prepare the library, the immunoSEQ multiplex PCR assay was applied. TCRdb mirrors the immuneACCESS table, restricted to in-frame sequences. Some clones are absent from its copies; in checked studies, under half trace to an unresolved V gene, and the reason for the others is unknown. The sample table records around 170,000 clones; more than 75% of these occur just once. The ten largest clonotypes hold 0.99% of the sample. This sample comprised peripheral blood, obtained on day 0 of AZD1222 vaccination. These receptors all come from an adult in good health.

The chain is built from TRBV19 and TRBJ2-3; TRBD2 might be the D (6 bases). This CDR3 region has 15 residues. Trimming removed 0 bases at V and 6 bases at J, with 13 bases between. Germline assignment: CDR1 LNHDA and CDR2 SQIVND (reference sequence). CDR3 sequence reads: CASSIDLGGVDTQYF. In DNA, the CDR3 is TGTGCCAGTAGTATAGATTTGGGGGGAGTGGATACGCAGTATTTT.

In regard to this clone: At one end the junction does not follow the germline gene, possibly because of a read error. V and J are TRBV7-7 and TRBJ2-3, with D tentatively TRBD2 (5 bases). CDR1 and CDR2 (germline): SSHAT, FNYEAQ (reference sequence). The CDR3 runs 13 residues. CDR3 loop: CASSLGGRDTQYF. The CDR3 region has the DNA TGTGCTAGCAGCTTAGGAGGAAGGGATACGCAGTATTTT.

The count of this clone is one. The chain carries TRBV29-1 and TRBJ2-2; D is unresolved. This CDR3 has 13 residues. Germline V CDR1 and CDR2: SQVTM, ANQGSEA. V lost 4 bases to trimming and J lost 4 bases, with 10 bases between them. CDR3 amino acids: CSVARATTGELFF. DNA of the CDR3: TGCAGCGTTGCACGCGCGACCACCGGGGAGCTGTTTTTT.

J is TRBJ2-2 and V is TRBV11-2, with TRBD2 matching 10 bases. Germline CDR1 SGHAT, CDR2 FQNNGV. With 0 bases clipped from V and 6 bases from J, the junction kept 7 bases outside the gene matches. The CDR3 consists of 17 residues. CDR3 amino acids: CASSLEASGRLAGELFF. The CDR3 DNA reads as TGTGCCAGCAGCTTAGAGGCTAGCGGGAGATTGGCCGGGGAGCTGTTTTTT.

As DNA, the CDR3 is TGTGCCAGCAGCGAAGGCCTCGGGACAGCCCAAGAGACCCAGTACTTC. Translating it yields CASSEGLGTAQETQYF. This chain connects TRBV5-6 to TRBJ2-5; TRBD1 aligns across 7 bases. The length of the CDR3 is 16 residues. Per germline, CDR1 SGHDT and CDR2 YYEEEE. Trimming removed 4 bases from V and 1 base from J; junction bases left unmatched: 10.

Points on this clone: A read error may account for a junction end that differs from germline. At the DNA level, this CDR3 is encoded by other sequences in the same sample as well. V gene TRBV7-2 combines with J gene TRBJ2-7; D call uncertain. The CDR3 loop spans 12 amino acids. Germline CDR1 and CDR2: SGHTA and FQGNSA. The CDR3 coding sequence is TGTGCCAGCAGTTTAGTTCGATACGAGCAGTACTTC. Its protein is CASSLVRYEQYF.

This clone was seen a handful of times. The CDR3 DNA sequence: TGTGCCAGCAGCTTAGTGGCGGGGTACGAGCAGTACTTC. Translation gives CASSLVAGYEQYF. The genes are TRBV7-9 and TRBJ2-7, with D maybe TRBD2 (6 bases). Germline V gives CDR1 SEHNR, CDR2 FQNEAQ (reference sequence). Trimming pared 1 base from V and 4 bases from J, leaving 8 bases between. The CDR3 extends over 13 amino acids.

In regard to this clone: At the DNA level, this CDR3 is encoded by other sequences in the same sample as well. The chain combines TRBV3-1 (or the pseudogene TRBV3-2) with TRBJ1-5; the match to TRBD1 covers 7 bases. The V segment lost 4 bases and the J segment 4 bases; nucleotides outside the gene matches: 4. This CDR3 region has 14 residues. Germline CDR1 is LGHDT and CDR2 is YNNKEL (reference sequence). The CDR3 loop reads CASSPGTANQPQHF. CDR3 DNA: TGTGCCAGCAGCCCCGGGACAGCAAATCAGCCCCAGCATTTT.

The chain couples TRBV24-1 to TRBJ1-1, with 10 positions matching TRBD1. This CDR3 region has 13 residues. The germline V gene has CDR1 KGHDR and CDR2 SFDVKD. Trimming removed 8 bases from V and 4 bases from J; junction bases left unmatched: 3. The DNA for the CDR3 is TGTGCCACCATGAGGACAGGGGGCACTGAAGCTTTCTTT. It yields the protein CATMRTGGTEAFF.

The gene calls are TRBV5-4 and TRBJ2-1; D perhaps matches TRBD2 (6 bases). Germline V gene sequence: CDR1 SGHNT, CDR2 YYREEE (reference sequence). This CDR3 has 13 amino acids. V shed 4 bases and J shed 8 bases, with 13 bases lying between them. The CDR3 spells CASSPGWGDEQFF. The CDR3 nucleotides read TGTGCCAGCAGCCCGGGATGGGGGGATGAGCAGTTCTTC.

V is TRBV4-2 and J is TRBJ1-1; D gene unclear. CDR3 size: 14 residues. Germline-derived CDR1 and CDR2 are LGHNA and YNFKEQ. Trimming pared 0 bases from V and 1 base from J, leaving 6 bases between. The CDR3 coding sequence is TGTGCCAGCAGCCAAGACAATTGGAACACTGAAGCTTTCTTT. It encodes CASSQDNWNTEAFF.